A single sample is the source of the 27 T cell receptor beta chains below, sequenced in a study of T cell responses to AZD1222 COVID-19 vaccine. TCRdb keeps only in-frame clones here, not all; method: immunoSEQ multiplex PCR. The table includes some 95,000 clones, roughly 85% detected once. Sequences were derived from peripheral blood, sampled on day 0 of AZD1222 vaccination. Receptor source: an adult in good health.

The rearrangement joins TRBV29-1 to TRBJ1-1; D gene uncertain. CDR1 and CDR2 (germline): SQVTM, ANQGSEA. The CDR3 totals 13 residues. V lost 4 bases and J 4 bases, leaving 13 bases between the germline ends. CDR3 bases: TGCAGCGTTGTTCCGGACCCAGGCACTGAAGCTTTCTTT. This codes for CSVVPDPGTEAFF.

The V call is TRBV7-2, the J call TRBJ1-1; perhaps TRBD1 as D (6 bases). This CDR3 is built from 14 residues. V lost 1 base, J lost 12 bases, and 18 bases lay in between. Looked up from germline, CDR1 is SGHTA and CDR2 is FQGNSA. CDR3 in DNA: TGTGCCAGCAGCTTAGGTATCAACAGGGAGGAAACTTTCTTT. The encoded protein is CASSLGINREETFF.

The chain combines TRBV6-1 with TRBJ1-1, with D tentatively TRBD1 (5 bases). Between the trimmed V and J ends, which lost 2 bases and 3 bases, there was a span of 7 bases. CDR3 length: 13 amino acids. The V gene's germline CDR1 is MNHNS and CDR2 SASEGT. The CDR3 DNA reads as TGTGCCAGCAGTGAACACAGGCACACTGAAGCTTTCTTT. This encodes CASSEHRHTEAFF.

This clone is a singleton in its sample. The V gene is TRBV19, the J gene TRBJ2-7; 8 nucleotides agree with TRBD2. The CDR3 length is 13 residues. From germline, CDR1 is LNHDA and CDR2 SQIVND (reference sequence). Trimming at V came to 10 bases and at J to 1 base, leaving 6 bases not matched to a gene. The DNA for the CDR3 is TGTGCCACCTCCTTAGCGGGATCCTACGAGCAGTACTTC. It specifies CATSLAGSYEQYF.

The chain couples TRBV7-2 to TRBJ2-7; 7 bases are a match to TRBD2. Germline CDR1 is SGHTA and CDR2 is FQGNSA. CDR3 length: 16 residues. Unmatched junction bases numbered 9, after V lost 4 bases and J lost 0 bases. CDR3 in DNA: TGTGCCAGCAGCTCCCGGGCGGGGGTAAGCTCCTACGAGCAGTACTTC. This codes for CASSSRAGVSSYEQYF. Full variable domain (remainder filled in from reference TRBV7-2 and TRBJ2-7): GAGVSQSPSNKVTEKGKDVELRCDPISGHTALYWYRQSLGQGLEFLIYFQGNSAPDKSGLPSDRFSAERTGGSVSTLTIQRTQQEDSAVYLCASSSRAGVSSYEQYFGPGTRLTVT.

The chain links TRBV9 to TRBJ1-4, with 8 bases fitting TRBD1. The V and J ends lost 4 bases and 5 bases, in that order; junction bases with no gene match: 7. The germline gives CDR1 SGDLS, CDR2 YYNGEE. There are 15 residues in the CDR3. CDR3: CASSLSTGENEKLFF. CDR3 bases: TGTGCCAGCAGCCTATCGACAGGGGAAAATGAAAAACTGTTTTTT.

CDR3 region: CASSSSGTLYEQYF. Written as DNA, the CDR3 is TGTGCCAGTAGTAGTAGCGGGACGCTCTACGAGCAGTACTTC. This chain joins TRBV19 and TRBJ2-7; 8 nucleotides align to TRBD2. The CDR3 extends over 14 amino acids. V was clipped by 4 bases and J by 3 bases; unmatched bases: 5. Germline V gene data show CDR1 as LNHDA and CDR2 as SQIVND (reference sequence).

This clone was found once. V usage is TRBV6-2 or TRBV6-3 and J usage is TRBJ1-1, with no clear D. V was trimmed by 4 bases and J by 3 bases, leaving 6 bases between them. CDR1 and CDR2 (germline): MNHEY, SVGEGT. The CDR3 runs 12 residues. The CDR3 spells CASSSGYTEAFF. The CDR3 bases are TGTGCCAGCAGTTCGGGGTACACTGAAGCTTTCTTT.

This clone was observed a single time. This chain connects TRBV19 to TRBJ2-1; D is tentatively TRBD1 or TRBD2 (5 bases each). The CDR3 length is 15 residues. V was cut by 5 bases and J by 2 bases, with 13 bases left in between. The germline gives CDR1 LNHDA, CDR2 SQIVND (reference sequence). CDR3: CASSPTRGAYNEQFF. CDR3 coding DNA: TGTGCCAGTAGTCCCACCAGAGGGGCCTACAATGAGCAGTTCTTC.

The chain links TRBV7-2 to TRBJ1-2, with D perhaps matching TRBD1 (6 bases). V lost 3 bases to trimming and J lost 4 bases, with 12 bases between them. The CDR3 extends over 14 amino acids. Germline V gene lookup returns CDR1 SGHTA and CDR2 FQGNSA. The CDR3 protein is CASSFQDRVYGYTF. In DNA, the CDR3 is TGTGCCAGCAGCTTTCAGGACAGAGTCTATGGCTACACCTTC.

The chain joins TRBV5-1 to TRBJ1-3, with 9 bases aligning to TRBD1. Germline CDR1 reads SGHRS; CDR2 reads YFSETQ. The ends lost 4 bases at V and 8 bases at J; junction bases unmatched: 4. The CDR3 length is 13 residues. The CDR3 nucleotides read TGCGCCAGCAGCAGGGGACAGGGAGACACCATATATTTT. It is translated as CASSRGQGDTIYF.

The chain has TRBV24-1 and TRBJ2-2; 12 bases fit TRBD2. J gave up 0 bases and V 3 bases, and 4 bases lay outside the gene matches. Germline V CDR1 and CDR2: KGHDR, SFDVKD. The length of the CDR3 is 18 residues. DNA for the CDR3: TGTGCCACCAGTGATATCCGGACTAGCGGGGCGAACACCGGGGAGCTGTTTTTT. Encoded protein: CATSDIRTSGANTGELFF.

This clone was observed a single time. The V gene is TRBV7-8, the J gene TRBJ2-4; D is tentatively TRBD1 or TRBD2 (5 bases each). This CDR3 is built from 20 residues. The ends were cut back, 8 bases at V and 0 bases at J, with 29 bases in the middle. Germline CDR1 reads SGHVS; CDR2 reads FQNEAQ. Here the CDR3 reads CASSTQSIRGSPIAKNIQYF. DNA of the CDR3: TGTGCCAGCTCAACACAATCAATCCGGGGCAGCCCAATAGCCAAAAACATTCAGTACTTC.

This chain uses TRBV5-1 with TRBJ1-2; 9 bases agree with TRBD1. After removal of 8 bases from V and 8 bases from J, the junction contained 19 bases not matched to a gene. Germline V CDR1 and CDR2: SGHRS, YFSETQ. There are 16 residues in the CDR3. The CDR3 DNA follows: TGCGCCAGTACACAACGCCCGGGACAGGGATCAGGAGGCTACACCTTC. Encoded protein: CASTQRPGQGSGGYTF.

The chain employs TRBV6-5 and TRBJ1-1; TRBD1 matches 7 bases. This CDR3 comprises 12 residues. Per germline, CDR1 MNHEY and CDR2 SVGAGI. After removal of 6 bases from V and 11 bases from J, the junction contained 9 bases not matched to a gene. CDR3 region: CASSYRGIAAFF. The CDR3 coding sequence is TGTGCCAGCAGCTACAGGGGCATCGCGGCTTTCTTT.

V usage is TRBV19 and J usage is TRBJ1-4; D is uncertain. V lost 4 bases and J 8 bases, leaving 8 bases between the germline ends. Germline V gene data show CDR1 as LNHDA and CDR2 as SQIVND (reference sequence). The CDR3 runs to 12 residues. The CDR3 DNA reads TGTGCCAGTAGTACCTTCAAGGAAAAACTGTTTTTT. Residues: CASSTFKEKLFF.

The gene calls are TRBV5-1 and TRBJ2-7; 9 bases are a match to TRBD2. The CDR3 length is 14 residues. V lost 0 bases, J lost 6 bases, and 4 bases stayed unmatched. The germline gives CDR1 SGHRS, CDR2 YFSETQ. The CDR3 protein is CASSLAKREAEQYF. DNA for the CDR3: TGCGCCAGCAGCTTGGCCAAGCGGGAGGCCGAGCAGTACTTC.

V is TRBV5-1 and J is TRBJ2-7; 8 nucleotides match TRBD1. The CDR3 is 13 amino acids. V lost 3 bases and J lost 2; bases outside the gene matches: 1. The V gene's germline CDR1 is SGHRS and CDR2 YFSETQ. CDR3 nucleotide sequence: TGCGCCAGCAGCTGGGACAGGACCTACGAGCAGTACTTC. Translating it yields CASSWDRTYEQYF.

The chain recombines TRBV6-1 with TRBJ1-5; unclear D gene. The CDR3 totals 13 residues. Per the germline V gene, CDR1 is MNHNS and CDR2 is SASEGT. V gave up 0 bases and J gave up 11 bases, with 11 bases separating them. The CDR3 DNA follows: TGTGCCAGCAGTGAAGCTGTGCCGGCCGCCCAGCATTTT. Translating gives CASSEAVPAAQHF.

The V gene is TRBV18, the J gene TRBJ1-5; no clear D. Germline values: CDR1 KGHSH, CDR2 LQKENI. V lost 1 base to trimming and J lost 0 bases, with 7 bases between them. The CDR3 is 15 amino acids. CDR3 protein: CASSPRGVSNQPQHF. DNA of the CDR3: TGTGCCAGCTCACCACGCGGGGTTAGCAATCAGCCCCAGCATTTT.

The chain combines TRBV27 with TRBJ1-4, with D perhaps matching TRBD1 (5 bases). CDR1 and CDR2 from the germline V gene are MNHEY and SMNVEV (reference sequence). V gave up 5 bases and J gave up 5 bases, with 9 bases separating them. The CDR3 covers 13 residues. CDR3 bases: TGTGCCAGCAGTCTGACAGTAAATGAAAAACTGTTTTTT. Amino acids: CASSLTVNEKLFF.

This sequence joins TRBV15 and TRBJ1-2; 7 nucleotides match TRBD1. The J segment lost 3 bases and the V segment lost 3 bases, leaving 4 bases of the junction unmatched. Per the germline V gene, CDR1 is LNHNV and CDR2 is YYDKDF (reference sequence). The CDR3 length is 14 residues. The chain's CDR3 is CATSRGTGDYGYTF. The CDR3 DNA reads TGTGCCACCAGCAGGGGCACAGGGGACTATGGCTACACCTTC.

The chain has TRBV6-6 and TRBJ2-2; maybe TRBD1 (6 bases). Germline CDR1 MNHNY, CDR2 SVGAGI (reference sequence). V dropped 6 bases and J dropped 2 bases, with 13 bases sitting between them. The length of the CDR3 is 15 residues. CDR3 DNA sequence: TGTGCCAGCAGGGGGACACTCCGCAACACCGGGGAGCTGTTTTTT. Its protein product is CASRGTLRNTGELFF.

The V and J genes are TRBV14 and TRBJ2-3; no firm D call. The CDR3 spans 15 residues. Trimming pared 0 bases from V and 5 bases from J, leaving 12 bases between. Per the germline V gene, CDR1 is SGHDN and CDR2 is FVKESK. The DNA of the CDR3 is TGTGCCAGCAGCCAAGATTGGGGTAATGGAGATACGCAGTATTTT. It yields the protein CASSQDWGNGDTQYF. Using reference TRBV14 and TRBJ2-3 for the parts outside the CDR3, the full variable domain is EAGVTQFPSHSVIEKGQTVTLRCDPISGHDNLYWYRRVMGKEIKFLLHFVKESKQDESGMPNNRFLAERTGGTYSTLKVQPAELEDSGVYFCASSQDWGNGDTQYFGPGTRLTVL.

The chain combines TRBV19 with TRBJ1-5; TRBD1 is a possible D gene (6 bases). V was trimmed by 7 bases and J by 0 bases, leaving 13 bases between them. From germline, CDR1 is LNHDA and CDR2 SQIVND (reference sequence). The CDR3 totals 15 residues. The CDR3 DNA is TGTGCCAGTATCAAGGGGGGCTATAGCAATCAGCCCCAGCATTTT. Translated: CASIKGGYSNQPQHF.

This chain links TRBV7-3 with TRBJ2-2; no reliable D call. The CDR3 length is 15 residues. Germline CDR1 and CDR2: SGHTA and FQGTGA. The V gene lost 0 bases and the J gene lost 4 bases, with 9 bases spanning the gap. The CDR3 DNA follows: TGTGCCAGCAGCTTAACCGGCCTAGGCACCGGGGAGCTGTTTTTT. It is translated as CASSLTGLGTGELFF.

This chain joins TRBV19 and TRBJ1-6; D remains ambiguous. The germline V gene has CDR1 LNHDA and CDR2 SQIVND (reference sequence). The CDR3 consists of 12 residues. V was cut by 5 bases and J by 7 bases, with 6 bases left in between. CDR3: CASSVGNSPLHF. CDR3 bases: TGTGCCAGTAGTGTGGGAAATTCACCCCTCCACTTT. Variable domain in full (rest from reference TRBV19 and TRBJ1-6): DGGITQSPKYLFRKEGQNVTLSCEQNLNHDAMYWYRQDPGQGLRLIYYSQIVNDFQKGDIAEGYSVSREKKESFPLTVTSAQKNPTAFYLCASSVGNSPLHFGNGTRLTVT.